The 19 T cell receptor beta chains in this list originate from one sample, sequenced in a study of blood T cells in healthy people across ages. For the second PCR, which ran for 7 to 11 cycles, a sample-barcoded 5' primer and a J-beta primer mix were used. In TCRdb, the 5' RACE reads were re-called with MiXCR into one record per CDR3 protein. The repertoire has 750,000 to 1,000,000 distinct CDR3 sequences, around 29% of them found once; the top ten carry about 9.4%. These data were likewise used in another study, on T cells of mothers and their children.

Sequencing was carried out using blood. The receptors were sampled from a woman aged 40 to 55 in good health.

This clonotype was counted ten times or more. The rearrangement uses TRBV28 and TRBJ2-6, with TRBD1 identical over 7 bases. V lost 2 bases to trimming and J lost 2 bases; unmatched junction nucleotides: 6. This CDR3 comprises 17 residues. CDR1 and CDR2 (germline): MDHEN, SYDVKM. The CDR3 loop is CASSLRYGTAGANVLTF. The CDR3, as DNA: TGTGCCAGCAGTTTAAGGTACGGGACAGCTGGGGCCAACGTCCTGACTTTC.

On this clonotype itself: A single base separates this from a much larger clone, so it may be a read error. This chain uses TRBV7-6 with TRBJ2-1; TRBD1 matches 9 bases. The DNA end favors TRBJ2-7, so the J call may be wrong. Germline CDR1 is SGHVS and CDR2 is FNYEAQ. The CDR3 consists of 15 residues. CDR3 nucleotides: TGTGCCAGCAGTTCGCCGGGACAGGGTCCTAATGAGCAGTACTTC. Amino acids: CASSSPGQGPNEQYF.

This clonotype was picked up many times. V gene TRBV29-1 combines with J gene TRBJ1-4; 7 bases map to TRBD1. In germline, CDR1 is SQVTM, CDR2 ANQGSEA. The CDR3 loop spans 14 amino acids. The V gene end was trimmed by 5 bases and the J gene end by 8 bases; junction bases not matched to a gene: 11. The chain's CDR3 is CSVYGERGQEKLFF. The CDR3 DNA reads TGCAGCGTTTACGGGGAAAGGGGGCAAGAAAAACTGTTTTTT.

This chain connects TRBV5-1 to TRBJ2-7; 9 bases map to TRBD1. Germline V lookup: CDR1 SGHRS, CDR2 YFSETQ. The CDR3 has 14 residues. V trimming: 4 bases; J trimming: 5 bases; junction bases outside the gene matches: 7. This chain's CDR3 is CASSTSQGAHEQYF. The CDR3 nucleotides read TGCGCCAGCAGCACGTCACAGGGGGCGCACGAGCAGTACTTC.

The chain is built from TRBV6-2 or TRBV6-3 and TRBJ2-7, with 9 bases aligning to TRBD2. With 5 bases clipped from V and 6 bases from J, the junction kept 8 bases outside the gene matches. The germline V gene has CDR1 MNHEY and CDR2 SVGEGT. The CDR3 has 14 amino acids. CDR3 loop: CASSLGTSSVEQYF. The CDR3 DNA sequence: TGTGCCAGCAGTCTCGGGACTAGCTCAGTCGAGCAGTACTTC.

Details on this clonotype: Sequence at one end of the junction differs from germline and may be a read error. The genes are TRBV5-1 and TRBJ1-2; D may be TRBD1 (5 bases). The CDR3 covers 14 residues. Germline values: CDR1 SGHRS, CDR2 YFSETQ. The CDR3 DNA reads TGCGCCAGCCATCCGGGACCTCCTGACTATAGCTACACCTTC. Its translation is CASHPGPPDYSYTF. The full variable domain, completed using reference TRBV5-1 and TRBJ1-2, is KAGVTQTPRYLIKTRGQQVTLSCSPISGHRSVSWYQQTPGQGLQFLFEYFSETQRNKGNFPGRFSGRQFSNSRSEMNVSTLELGDSALYLCASHPGPPDYSYTFGSGTRLTVV.

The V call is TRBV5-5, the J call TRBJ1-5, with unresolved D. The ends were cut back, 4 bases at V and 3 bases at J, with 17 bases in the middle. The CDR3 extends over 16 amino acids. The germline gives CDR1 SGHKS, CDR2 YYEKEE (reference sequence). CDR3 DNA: TGTGCCAGCAGCCCAGACGGGGTATACCCCAATCAGCCCCAGCATTTT. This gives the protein CASSPDGVYPNQPQHF.

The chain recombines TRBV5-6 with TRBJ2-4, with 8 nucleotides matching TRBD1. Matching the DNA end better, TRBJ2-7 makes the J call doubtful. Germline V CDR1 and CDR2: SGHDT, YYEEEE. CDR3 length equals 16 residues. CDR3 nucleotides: TGTGCCAGCAGTCTGTGGCAGGGGGCCCAAATCTACGAGCAGTACTTC. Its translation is CASSLWQGAQIYEQYF.

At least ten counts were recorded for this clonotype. The CDR3 DNA reads as TGCGCCAGCAGCTTGGGTAGACAGGGGGTTAACACTGAAGCTTTCTTT. Its protein is CASSLGRQGVNTEAFF. The rearrangement uses TRBV5-1 and TRBJ1-1, with TRBD1 matching over 9 bases. Germline values: CDR1 SGHRS, CDR2 YFSETQ. The J segment lost 2 bases and the V segment lost 0 bases, leaving 5 bases of the junction unmatched. The CDR3 is made up of 16 amino acids.

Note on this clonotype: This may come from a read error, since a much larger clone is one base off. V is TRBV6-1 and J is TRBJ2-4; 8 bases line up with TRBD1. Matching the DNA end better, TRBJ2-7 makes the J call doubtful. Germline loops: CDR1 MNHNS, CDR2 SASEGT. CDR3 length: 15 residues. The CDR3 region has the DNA TGTGCCAGCAGAGGCTCGGGACAGGACTACTACGAGCAGTACTTC. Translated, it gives CASRGSGQDYYEQYF.

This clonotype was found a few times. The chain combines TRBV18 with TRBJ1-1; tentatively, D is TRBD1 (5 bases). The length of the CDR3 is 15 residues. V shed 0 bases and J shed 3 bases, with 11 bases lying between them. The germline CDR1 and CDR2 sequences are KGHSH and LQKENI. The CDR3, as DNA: TGTGCCAGCTCACCACCGATGGGGACGGACACTGAAGCTTTCTTT. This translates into CASSPPMGTDTEAFF.

DNA of the CDR3: TGTGCCACCTCGGACCAGGGCCACTATGGCTACACCTTC. This translates into CATSDQGHYGYTF. This rearrangement joins TRBV21-1 to TRBJ1-2. TRBV21-1 is reported as a pseudogene. This CDR3 is 13 amino acids long.

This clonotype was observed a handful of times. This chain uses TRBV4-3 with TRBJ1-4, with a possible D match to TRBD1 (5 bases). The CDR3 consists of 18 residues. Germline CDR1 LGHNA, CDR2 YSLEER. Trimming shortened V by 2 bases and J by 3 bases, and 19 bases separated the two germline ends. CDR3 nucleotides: TGCGCCAGCAGCCAAATGGTAGGGGCGGCACCAGCTAATGAAAAACTGTTTTTT. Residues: CASSQMVGAAPANEKLFF.

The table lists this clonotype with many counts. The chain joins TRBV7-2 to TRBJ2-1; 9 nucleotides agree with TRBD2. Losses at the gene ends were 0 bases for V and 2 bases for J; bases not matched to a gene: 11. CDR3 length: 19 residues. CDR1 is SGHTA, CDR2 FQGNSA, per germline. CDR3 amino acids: CASSLAGTSLTGTYNEQFF. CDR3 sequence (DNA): TGTGCCAGCAGCTTAGCAGGGACTAGCCTTACGGGCACCTACAATGAGCAGTTCTTC.

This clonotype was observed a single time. Written as DNA, the CDR3 is TGTGCCAGCAGCTTAGGGGGGACTAGCGGGGGAATAGATACGCAGTATTTT. Its translation is CASSLGGTSGGIDTQYF. The chain couples TRBV7-2 to TRBJ2-3, with TRBD2 matching 14 bases. V lost 1 base and J lost 5; bases outside the gene matches: 5. CDR3 size: 17 residues. In germline, CDR1 is SGHTA, CDR2 FQGNSA.

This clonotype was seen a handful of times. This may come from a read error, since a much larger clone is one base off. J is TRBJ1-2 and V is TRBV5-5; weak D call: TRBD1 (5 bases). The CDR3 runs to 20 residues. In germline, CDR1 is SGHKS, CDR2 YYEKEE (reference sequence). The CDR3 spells CASSFPGTKASYSANYGYIF. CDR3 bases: TGTGCCAGCAGCTTCCCCGGGACCAAAGCCTCCTATTCTGCTAACTATGGCTACATCTTC. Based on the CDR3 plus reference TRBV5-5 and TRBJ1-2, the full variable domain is DAGVTQSPTHLIKTRGQQVTLRCSPISGHKSVSWYQQVLGQGPQFIFQYYEKEERGRGNFPDRFSARQFPNYSSELNVNALLLGDSALYLCASSFPGTKASYSANYGYIFGSGTRLTVV.

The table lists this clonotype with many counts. In nucleotides, the CDR3 is TGTGCCAGCAGACCGGGACAGGGCCGCTCTGGGGCCAACGTCCTGACTTTC. Amino acids: CASRPGQGRSGANVLTF. The chain combines TRBV28 with TRBJ2-6, with 9 nucleotides matching TRBD1. Germline V lookup: CDR1 MDHEN, CDR2 SYDVKM. Losses at the gene ends were 6 bases for V and 0 bases for J; bases not matched to a gene: 6. The CDR3 covers 17 residues.

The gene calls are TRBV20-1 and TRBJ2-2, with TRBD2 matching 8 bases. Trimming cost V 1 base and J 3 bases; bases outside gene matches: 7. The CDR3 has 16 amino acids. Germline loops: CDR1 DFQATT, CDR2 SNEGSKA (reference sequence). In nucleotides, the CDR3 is TGCAGTGCTAGAGCGCGCGGGGGGCCCGACACCGGGGAGCTGTTTTTT. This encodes CSARARGGPDTGELFF.

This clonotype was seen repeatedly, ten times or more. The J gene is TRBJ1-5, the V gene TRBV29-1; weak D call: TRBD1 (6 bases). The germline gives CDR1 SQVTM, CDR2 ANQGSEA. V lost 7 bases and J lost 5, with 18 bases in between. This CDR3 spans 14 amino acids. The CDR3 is CSAGGSGVDQPQHF. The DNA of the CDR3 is TGCAGCGCTGGAGGGTCAGGGGTAGATCAGCCCCAGCATTTT.